One sample yielded the 11 T cell receptor beta chains listed below, sequenced in a study of blood T cell repertoires in COVID-19. Assay: immunoSEQ multiplex PCR; the TCRdb copy retains only in-frame clones and omits some. The table shows under 100,000 clones, with approximately 86% occurring only once. The specimen sequenced was peripheral blood. The origin of the receptors is a woman of 80 years or more with COVID-19, enrolled during active disease.

The chain combines TRBV3-1 (or the pseudogene TRBV3-2) with TRBJ2-2, with D uncertain. The V end was cut by 1 base, the J end by 2 bases, with 11 bases between. Germline V gene sequence: CDR1 LGHDT, CDR2 YNNKEL (reference sequence). The CDR3 totals 16 residues. This CDR3 is CASSQGANLNTGELFF. Here the CDR3 DNA reads TGTGCCAGCAGCCAAGGGGCGAACCTCAACACCGGGGAGCTGTTTTTT.

This chain uses TRBV6-5 with TRBJ1-5; a weak D match, TRBD1 (6 bases). Per the germline V gene, CDR1 is MNHEY and CDR2 is SVGAGI. Trimming left V 6 bases short and J 5 bases short, with 11 bases between. The CDR3 spans 13 residues. CDR3 sequence reads: CASRATGYQPQHF. Written as DNA, the CDR3 is TGTGCCAGCAGGGCAACAGGGTATCAGCCCCAGCATTTT.

This chain links TRBV27 with TRBJ2-1; weak D call: TRBD2 (5 bases). The CDR3 covers 16 residues. V lost 6 bases, J lost 6 bases, and 21 bases lay in between. Germline assignment: CDR1 MNHEY and CDR2 SMNVEV (reference sequence). This CDR3 reads CASRPQFLLGLNEQFF. For the CDR3, the DNA is TGTGCCAGCAGACCTCAATTCCTACTAGGCCTCAATGAGCAGTTCTTC.

This chain uses TRBV18 with TRBJ2-7, with a tentative D call TRBD2 (6 bases). Between the trimmed V and J ends, which lost 6 bases and 2 bases, there was a span of 17 bases. CDR1 and CDR2 (germline): KGHSH, LQKENI. There are 15 residues in the CDR3. In nucleotides, the CDR3 is TGTGCCAGCTCCCCGGGGAGCGGGCCCACCTACGAGCAGTACTTC. Its translation is CASSPGSGPTYEQYF.

This chain joins TRBV6-6 and TRBJ1-2; 10 bases are shared with TRBD1. Germline CDR1 is MNHNY and CDR2 is SVGAGI (reference sequence). Unmatched junction bases numbered 7, after V lost 6 bases and J lost 6 bases. The CDR3 loop spans 14 amino acids. CDR3 sequence reads: CASSPTGGPHGYTF. The CDR3, as DNA: TGTGCCAGCAGCCCGACAGGGGGCCCCCATGGCTACACCTTC.

This rearrangement joins TRBV27 to TRBJ2-1; the D gene is possibly TRBD2 (5 bases). This CDR3 spans 12 amino acids. CDR1 is MNHEY and CDR2 is SMNVEV in the germline V gene (reference sequence). V was cut by 8 bases and J by 5 bases, with 10 bases left in between. This CDR3 is CASSGIDNEQFF. The DNA for the CDR3 is TGTGCCAGCTCGGGGATCGACAATGAGCAGTTCTTC.

CDR3 amino acids: CASSLLTGDNQPQHF. The CDR3 DNA sequence: TGTGCCAGCAGTTTATTGACAGGGGACAATCAGCCCCAGCATTTT. The chain links TRBV28 to TRBJ1-5; 8 bases align to TRBD1. This CDR3 has 15 amino acids. Germline CDR1 and CDR2: MDHEN and SYDVKM. V was clipped by 1 base and J by 3 bases; unmatched bases: 2.

The genes are TRBV5-1 and TRBJ2-4; 9 bases are shared with TRBD1. V lost 2 bases and J lost 8; bases outside the gene matches: 5. The CDR3 sequence is 14 residues long. The germline V gene has CDR1 SGHRS and CDR2 YFSETQ. The CDR3 DNA reads TGCGCCAGCAGCTTAACAGGGGGCTCGTACATTCAGTACTTC. It specifies CASSLTGGSYIQYF.

The V call is TRBV4-3, the J call TRBJ1-2; D uncertain. V lost 0 bases and J lost 4, with 9 bases in between. The CDR3 sequence is 14 residues long. Germline lookup yields CDR1 LGHNA and CDR2 YSLEER. The CDR3 sequence: CASSQDRETYGYTF. The CDR3 DNA reads TGCGCCAGCAGCCAAGATCGGGAAACCTATGGCTACACCTTC.

The chain carries TRBV5-6 and TRBJ1-2, with D hard to call. Trimming cost V 3 bases and J 3 bases, with 18 bases left between them. CDR1 SGHDT and CDR2 YYEEEE come from the germline V gene. The CDR3 runs to 16 residues. CDR3 DNA sequence: TGTGCCAGCAGCTCGATATGGAAGGGAGAGTACTATGGCTACACCTTC. Translation gives CASSSIWKGEYYGYTF.

This clone was recorded only once. The J gene is TRBJ1-4, the V gene TRBV28, with D uncertain. Trimming pared 3 bases from V and 4 bases from J, leaving 9 bases between. Germline CDR1 reads MDHEN; CDR2 reads SYDVKM. The CDR3 has 14 amino acids. CDR3 DNA sequence: TGTGCCAGCAGTTTGCAAGTACTTAATGAAAAACTGTTTTTT. Protein: CASSLQVLNEKLFF.